The entry that follows covers one T cell receptor (beta chain) sequence. Original handling: Estimated nucleated cell counts came from reference gene primer amplification. Profiling relied on immunoSEQ multiplex PCR, and the TCRdb table lists in-frame clones only, not all of them. V and J calls plus clone size are reproduced from that table; the DNA served to infer D and trimming. Found here are over 300,000 clones, 89% of them singletons; the top ten hold roughly 1.2%. These data originate in a study of blood T cell repertoires in COVID-19. In the study overall: The United States, Italy and Spain provided the acute and convalescent COVID-19 samples.

The CDR3 sequence is 14 residues long. V was clipped by 3 bases and J by 0 bases, with 8 bases between them. Germline CDR1 reads SEHNR; CDR2 reads FQNEAQ (reference sequence). The receptor's source is a man aged 35 to 55 with acute or convalescent COVID-19. The sequencing input was peripheral blood. The chain couples TRBV7-9 to TRBJ1-1, with D uncertain. The CDR3 region has the DNA TGTGCCAGCAGCTTTGCGGGTGTGAACACTGAAGCTTTCTTT. Its protein product is CASSFAGVNTEAFF. Filled out from reference TRBV7-9 and TRBJ1-1, the complete variable domain reads DTGVSQNPRHKITKRGQNVTFRCDPISEHNRLYWYRQTLGQGPEFLTYFQNEAQLEKSRLLSDRFSAERPKGSFSTLEIQRTEQGDSAMYLCASSFAGVNTEAFFGQGTRLTVV.